This T cell receptor (beta chain) is drawn from a study of blood T cell repertoires in COVID-19. About the study: T cells, B-cell-depleted T cells, or PBMCs provided the cDNA or gDNA that served as material.

Authors' data handling: By means of reference gene primer amplification, nucleated cell counts were estimated. Assay: immunoSEQ multiplex PCR; the TCRdb copy retains only in-frame clones and omits some. Clone size and the V and J calls come from that table; the DNA yielded D and trimming. The repertoire holds about 240,000 clones, with 86% as singletons. The participants were between about 18 and 95 years old and came from 24 US areas. Participants' own reports of clinical history determined their cohort assignment. The CDR3 has 14 residues. The V gene end was trimmed by 8 bases and the J gene end by 9 bases; junction bases not matched to a gene: 8. Germline CDR1 and CDR2: SNHLY and FYNNEI.

The rearrangement links TRBV2 to TRBJ1-6; 9 positions match TRBD1. Sequencing input: PBMCs or T cells enriched from blood (not recorded which). The source of this sequence is a woman in her thirties or forties with acute COVID-19. DNA of the CDR3: TGTGCCAGCGGTTTAGACAGGGGGGGTTCACCCCTCCACTTT. Encoded protein: CASGLDRGGSPLHF.